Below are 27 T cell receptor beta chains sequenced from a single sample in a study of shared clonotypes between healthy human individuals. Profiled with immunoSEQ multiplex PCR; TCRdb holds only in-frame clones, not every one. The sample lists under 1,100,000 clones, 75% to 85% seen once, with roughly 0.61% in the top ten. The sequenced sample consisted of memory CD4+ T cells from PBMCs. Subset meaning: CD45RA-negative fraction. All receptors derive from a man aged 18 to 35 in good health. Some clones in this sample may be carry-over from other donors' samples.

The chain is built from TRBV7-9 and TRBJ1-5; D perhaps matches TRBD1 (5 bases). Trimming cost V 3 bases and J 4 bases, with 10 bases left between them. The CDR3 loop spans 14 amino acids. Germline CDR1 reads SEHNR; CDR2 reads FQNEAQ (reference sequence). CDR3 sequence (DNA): TGTGCCAGCAGCTTCGGGACGGATAATCAGCCCCAGCATTTT. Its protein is CASSFGTDNQPQHF.

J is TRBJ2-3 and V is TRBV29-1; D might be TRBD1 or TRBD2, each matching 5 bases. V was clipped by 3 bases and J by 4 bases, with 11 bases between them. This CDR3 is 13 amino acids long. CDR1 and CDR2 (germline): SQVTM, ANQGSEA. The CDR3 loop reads CSVEKGSADTQYF. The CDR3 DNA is TGCAGCGTTGAGAAGGGGAGCGCAGATACGCAGTATTTT.

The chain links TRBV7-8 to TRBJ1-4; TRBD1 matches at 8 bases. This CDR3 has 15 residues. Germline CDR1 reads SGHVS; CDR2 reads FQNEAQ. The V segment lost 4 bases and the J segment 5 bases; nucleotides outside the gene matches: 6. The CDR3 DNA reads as TGTGCCAGCAGCTATTACAGGGGGGAGAATGAAAAACTGTTTTTT. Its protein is CASSYYRGENEKLFF. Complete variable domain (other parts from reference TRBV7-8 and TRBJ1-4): GAGVSQSPRYKVAKRGQDVALRCDPISGHVSLFWYQQALGQGPEFLTYFQNEAQLDKSGLPSDRFFAERPEGSVSTLKIQRTQQEDSAVYLCASSYYRGENEKLFFGSGTQLSVL.

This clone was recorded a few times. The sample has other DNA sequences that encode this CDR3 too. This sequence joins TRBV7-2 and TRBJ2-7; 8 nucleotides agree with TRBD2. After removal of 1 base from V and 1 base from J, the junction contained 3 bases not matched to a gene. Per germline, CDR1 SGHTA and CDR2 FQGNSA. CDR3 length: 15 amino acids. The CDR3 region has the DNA TGTGCCAGCAGCTTAGGAGGGACTAGTTCCTACGAGCAGTACTTC. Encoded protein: CASSLGGTSSYEQYF.

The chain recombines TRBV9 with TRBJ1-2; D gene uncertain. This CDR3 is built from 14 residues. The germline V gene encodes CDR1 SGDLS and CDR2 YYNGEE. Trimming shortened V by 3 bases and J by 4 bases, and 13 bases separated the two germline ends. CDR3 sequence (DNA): TGTGCCAGCAGCGGGAGGTCGGTGAGCTATGGCTACACCTTC. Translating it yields CASSGRSVSYGYTF.

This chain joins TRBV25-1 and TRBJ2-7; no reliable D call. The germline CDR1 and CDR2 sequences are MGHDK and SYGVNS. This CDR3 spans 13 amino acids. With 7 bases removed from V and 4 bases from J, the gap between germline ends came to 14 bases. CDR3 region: CASTNPSSYEQYF. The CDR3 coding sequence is TGTGCCAGCACGAACCCTTCATCGTACGAGCAGTACTTC.

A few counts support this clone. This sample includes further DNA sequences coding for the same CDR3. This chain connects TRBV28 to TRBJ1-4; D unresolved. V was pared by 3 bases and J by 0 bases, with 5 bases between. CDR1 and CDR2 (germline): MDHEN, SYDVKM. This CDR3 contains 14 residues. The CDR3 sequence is CASSLASTNEKLFF. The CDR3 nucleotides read TGTGCCAGCAGTTTGGCCTCAACTAATGAAAAACTGTTTTTT.

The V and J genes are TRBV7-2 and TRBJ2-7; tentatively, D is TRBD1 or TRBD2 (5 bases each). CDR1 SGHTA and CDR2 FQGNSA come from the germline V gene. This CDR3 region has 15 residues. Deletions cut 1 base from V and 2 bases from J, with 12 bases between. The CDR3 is CASSLGPGTTYEQYF. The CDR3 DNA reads TGTGCCAGCAGCTTAGGCCCAGGGACCACCTACGAGCAGTACTTC.

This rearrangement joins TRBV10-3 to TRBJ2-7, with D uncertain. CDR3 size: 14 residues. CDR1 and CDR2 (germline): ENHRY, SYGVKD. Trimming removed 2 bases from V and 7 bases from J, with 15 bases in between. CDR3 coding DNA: TGTGCCATCAGTGAGAAAGGCTTCGGGTGGGAGCAGTACTTC. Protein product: CAISEKGFGWEQYF.

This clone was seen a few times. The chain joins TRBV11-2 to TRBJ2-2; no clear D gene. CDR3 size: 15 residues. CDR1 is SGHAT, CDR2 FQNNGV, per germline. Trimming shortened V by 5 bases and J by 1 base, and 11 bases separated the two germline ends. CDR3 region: CASSPRGQNTGELFF. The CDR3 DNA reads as TGTGCCAGCAGCCCCCGTGGGCAGAACACCGGGGAGCTGTTTTTT. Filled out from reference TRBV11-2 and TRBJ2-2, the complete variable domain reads EAGVAQSPRYKIIEKRQSVAFWCNPISGHATLYWYQQILGQGPKLLIQFQNNGVVDDSQLPKDRFSAERLKGVDSTLKIQPAKLEDSAVYLCASSPRGQNTGELFFGEGSRLTVL.

CDR3 in DNA: TGTGCCAGCAGCTTAGCGGGCCTAGCGGGAGGGCCTTCGTCCTACAATGAGCAGTTCTTC. Amino acids: CASSLAGLAGGPSSYNEQFF. The V and J genes are TRBV7-8 and TRBJ2-1, with TRBD2 matching over 12 bases. Germline V CDR1 and CDR2: SGHVS, FQNEAQ. The CDR3 runs 20 residues. Unmatched junction bases numbered 10, after V lost 0 bases and J lost 1 base.

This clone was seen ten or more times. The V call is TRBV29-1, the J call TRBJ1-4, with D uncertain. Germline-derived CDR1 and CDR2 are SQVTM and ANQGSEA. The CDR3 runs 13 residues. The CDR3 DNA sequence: TGCGGCAGTACAGAGCCAACTAATGAAAAACTGTTTTTT. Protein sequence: CGSTEPTNEKLFF.

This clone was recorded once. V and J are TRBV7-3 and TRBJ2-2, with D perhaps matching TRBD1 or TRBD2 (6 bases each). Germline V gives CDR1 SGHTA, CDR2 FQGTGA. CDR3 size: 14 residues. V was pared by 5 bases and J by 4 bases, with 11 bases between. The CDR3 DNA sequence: TGTGCCAGCAGCCCGAGGGGGGCCACCGGGGAGCTGTTTTTT. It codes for CASSPRGATGELFF. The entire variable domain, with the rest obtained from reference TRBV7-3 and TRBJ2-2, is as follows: GAGVSQTPSNKVTEKGKYVELRCDPISGHTALYWYRQSLGQGPEFLIYFQGTGAADDSGLPNDRFFAVRPEGSVSTLKIQRTERGDSAVYLCASSPRGATGELFFGEGSRLTVL.

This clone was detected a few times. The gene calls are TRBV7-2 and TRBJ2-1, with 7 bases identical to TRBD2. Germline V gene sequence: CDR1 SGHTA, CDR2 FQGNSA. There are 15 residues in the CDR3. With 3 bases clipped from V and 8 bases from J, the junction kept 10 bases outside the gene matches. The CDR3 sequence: CASSFASGVGYEQFF. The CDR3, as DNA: TGTGCCAGCAGCTTCGCTAGCGGAGTCGGGTATGAGCAGTTCTTC.

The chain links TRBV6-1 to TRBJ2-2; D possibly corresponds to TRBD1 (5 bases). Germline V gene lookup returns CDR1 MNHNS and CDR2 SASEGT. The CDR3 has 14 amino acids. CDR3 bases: TGTGCTATCCTCAGGGTTACTAACACCGGGGAGCTGTTTTTT. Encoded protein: CAILRVTNTGELFF.

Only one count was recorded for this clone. The CDR3 reads CASSLGSSGSFYEQYF. CDR3 DNA sequence: TGCGCCAGCAGCTTGGGTTCTAGCGGGAGCTTCTACGAGCAGTACTTC. This chain links TRBV5-1 with TRBJ2-7; 10 nucleotides agree with TRBD2. This CDR3 has 16 residues. Germline V gives CDR1 SGHRS, CDR2 YFSETQ. Losses at the gene ends were 0 bases for V and 3 bases for J; bases not matched to a gene: 6.

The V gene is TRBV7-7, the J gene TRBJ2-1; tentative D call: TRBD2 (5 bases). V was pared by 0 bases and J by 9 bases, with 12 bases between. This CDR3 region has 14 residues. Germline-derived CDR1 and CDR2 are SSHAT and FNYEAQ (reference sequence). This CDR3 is CASSLAGEGGEQFF. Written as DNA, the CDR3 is TGTGCCAGCAGCTTAGCGGGAGAAGGCGGTGAGCAGTTCTTC. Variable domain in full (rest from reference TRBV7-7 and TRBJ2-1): GAGVSQSPRYKVTKRGQDVTLRCDPISSHATLYWYQQALGQGPEFLTYFNYEAQPDKSGLPSDRFSAERPEGSISTLTIQRTEQRDSAMYRCASSLAGEGGEQFFGPGTRLTVL.

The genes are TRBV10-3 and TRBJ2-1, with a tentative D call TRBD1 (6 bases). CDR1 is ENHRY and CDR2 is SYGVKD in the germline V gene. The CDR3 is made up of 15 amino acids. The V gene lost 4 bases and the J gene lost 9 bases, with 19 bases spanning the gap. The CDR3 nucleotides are TGTGCCATCAGTGGGGGGCTAGGAGGATTTGGTGAGCAGTTCTTC. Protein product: CAISGGLGGFGEQFF.

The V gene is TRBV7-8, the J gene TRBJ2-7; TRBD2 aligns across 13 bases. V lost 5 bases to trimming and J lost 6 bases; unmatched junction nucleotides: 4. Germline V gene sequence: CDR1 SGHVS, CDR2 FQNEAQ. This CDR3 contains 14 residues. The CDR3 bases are TGTGCCAGCAGCCTGGGACTAGCGGGGCGCGAGCAGTACTTC. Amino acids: CASSLGLAGREQYF.

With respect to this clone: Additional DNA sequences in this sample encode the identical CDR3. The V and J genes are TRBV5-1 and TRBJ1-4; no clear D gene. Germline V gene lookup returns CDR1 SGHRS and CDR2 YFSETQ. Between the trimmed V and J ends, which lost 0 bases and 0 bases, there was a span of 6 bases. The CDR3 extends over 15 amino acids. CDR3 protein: CASSLVGATNEKLFF. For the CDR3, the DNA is TGCGCCAGCAGCTTGGTCGGGGCAACTAATGAAAAACTGTTTTTT.

This chain's CDR3 is CASSESGTATNEKLFF. In DNA, the CDR3 is TGTGCCAGCAGTGAATCAGGGACAGCAACTAATGAAAAACTGTTTTTT. This sequence joins TRBV25-1 and TRBJ1-4, with 7 bases lining up with TRBD1. CDR3 length equals 16 residues. Losses at the gene ends were 1 base for V and 0 bases for J; bases not matched to a gene: 2. Germline V lookup: CDR1 MGHDK, CDR2 SYGVNS.

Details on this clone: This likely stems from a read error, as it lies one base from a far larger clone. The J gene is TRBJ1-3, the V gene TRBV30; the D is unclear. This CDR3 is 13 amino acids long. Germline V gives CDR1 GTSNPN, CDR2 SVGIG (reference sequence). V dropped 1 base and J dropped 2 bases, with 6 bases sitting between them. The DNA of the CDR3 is TGTGCCTGGAGTGGCCTCCCTGGAAACACCATATATTTT. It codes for CAWSGLPGNTIYF.

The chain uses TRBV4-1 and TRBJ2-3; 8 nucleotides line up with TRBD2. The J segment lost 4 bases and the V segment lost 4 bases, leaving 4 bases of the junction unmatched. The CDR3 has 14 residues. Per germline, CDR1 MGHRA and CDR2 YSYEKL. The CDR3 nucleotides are TGCGCCAGCAGCCCCTCGGGGGGGGCAGATACGCAGTATTTT. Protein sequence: CASSPSGGADTQYF.

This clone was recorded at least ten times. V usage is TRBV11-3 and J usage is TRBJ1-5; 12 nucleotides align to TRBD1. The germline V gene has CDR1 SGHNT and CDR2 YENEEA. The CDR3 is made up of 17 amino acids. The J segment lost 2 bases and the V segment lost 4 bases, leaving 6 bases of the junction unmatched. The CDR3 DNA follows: TGTGCCAGCAGCTCCCGGGACAGGGGGCAAGGCAATCAGCCCCAGCATTTT. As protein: CASSSRDRGQGNQPQHF. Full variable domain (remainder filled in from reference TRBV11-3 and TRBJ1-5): EAGVVQSPRYKIIEKKQPVAFWCNPISGHNTLYWYLQNLGQGPELLIRYENEEAVDDSQLPKDRFSAERLKGVDSTLKIQPAELGDSAVYLCASSSRDRGQGNQPQHFGDGTRLSIL.

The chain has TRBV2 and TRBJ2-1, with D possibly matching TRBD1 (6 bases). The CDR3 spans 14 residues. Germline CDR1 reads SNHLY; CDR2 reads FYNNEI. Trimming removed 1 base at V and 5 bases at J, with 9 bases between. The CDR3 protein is CASSEDREDNEQFF. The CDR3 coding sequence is TGTGCCAGCAGTGAAGACAGGGAAGACAATGAGCAGTTCTTC.

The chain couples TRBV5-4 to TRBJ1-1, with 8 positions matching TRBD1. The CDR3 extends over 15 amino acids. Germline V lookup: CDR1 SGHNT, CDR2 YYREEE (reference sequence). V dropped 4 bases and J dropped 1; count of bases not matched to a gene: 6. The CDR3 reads CASSPSTGGNTEAFF. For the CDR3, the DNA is TGTGCCAGCAGCCCCTCCACAGGGGGGAACACTGAAGCTTTCTTT.

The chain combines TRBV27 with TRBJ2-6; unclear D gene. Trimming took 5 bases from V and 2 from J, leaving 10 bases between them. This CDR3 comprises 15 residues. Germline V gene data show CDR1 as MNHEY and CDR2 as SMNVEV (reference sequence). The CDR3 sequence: CASSPNSAGANVLTF. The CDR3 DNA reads TGTGCCAGCAGTCCAAACTCGGCTGGGGCCAACGTCCTGACTTTC.